The entry below describes one TCR beta chain. Germline CDR1 KGHDR, CDR2 SFDVKD. Trimming cost V 3 bases and J 3 bases, with 10 bases left between them. This CDR3 has 15 amino acids. The data were obtained in a study of blood T cell repertoires in COVID-19. Repertoires were generated with immunoSEQ multiplex PCR, while TCRdb's copy carries only in-frame clones and drops some. The profile shows under 350,000 clones, approximately 83% of them singletons. V usage is TRBV24-1 and J usage is TRBJ1-4; no firm D call. This TCR was sampled from a woman aged 45 to 65 who had recovered from COVID-19. Sequenced sample: peripheral blood. This CDR3 is CATSDPRGANEKLFF. The CDR3, as DNA: TGTGCCACCAGTGATCCCCGGGGTGCTAATGAAAAACTGTTTTTT.